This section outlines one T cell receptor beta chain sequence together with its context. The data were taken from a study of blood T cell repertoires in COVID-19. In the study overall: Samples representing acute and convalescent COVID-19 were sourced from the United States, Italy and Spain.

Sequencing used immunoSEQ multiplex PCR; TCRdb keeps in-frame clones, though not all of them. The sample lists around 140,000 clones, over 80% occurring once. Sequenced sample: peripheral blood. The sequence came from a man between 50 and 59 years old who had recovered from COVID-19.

The DNA of the CDR3 is TGTGCCAGCAGCCAAAGGAGTTCTAACTATGGCTACACCTTC. Encoded protein: CASSQRSSNYGYTF. The chain has TRBV3-1 (or the pseudogene TRBV3-2) and TRBJ1-2; D unclear. Germline V gives CDR1 LGHDT, CDR2 YNNKEL (reference sequence). The CDR3 runs 14 residues. V lost 2 bases and J 0 bases, leaving 7 bases between the germline ends.